This T cell receptor beta chain was sequenced in a study of CD8 T cells in ankylosing spondylitis. CDR1 is SEHNR and CDR2 is FQNEAQ in the germline V gene (reference sequence). V lost 6 bases and J lost 6; bases outside the gene matches: 6. The CDR3 runs 14 residues. Comment on this clonotype: Its antigen is as yet unknown.

Each CDR3 protein is one row after TCRdb ran MiXCR on the 5' RACE reads. The top ten hold about 0.94% of the sample, which has about 440,000 distinct CDR3 sequences, roughly 18% seen once. Study observations and caveats: Both synovial fluid and blood in reactive arthritis had previously been reported to carry some motif variants. One TCR beta motif, made up of about 8 highly homologous variants, appeared characteristic of ankylosing spondylitis blood.

The chain recombines TRBV7-9 with TRBJ2-3; TRBD2 agrees at 10 bases. The clonotype originates from a male donor with ankylosing spondylitis. The sample comprised blood, either unsorted or a sorted T cell fraction (not recorded which). Here the CDR3 DNA reads TGTGCCAGCAGTCTAGCGGGAGCGGTTGATACGCAGTATTTT. Protein sequence: CASSLAGAVDTQYF.